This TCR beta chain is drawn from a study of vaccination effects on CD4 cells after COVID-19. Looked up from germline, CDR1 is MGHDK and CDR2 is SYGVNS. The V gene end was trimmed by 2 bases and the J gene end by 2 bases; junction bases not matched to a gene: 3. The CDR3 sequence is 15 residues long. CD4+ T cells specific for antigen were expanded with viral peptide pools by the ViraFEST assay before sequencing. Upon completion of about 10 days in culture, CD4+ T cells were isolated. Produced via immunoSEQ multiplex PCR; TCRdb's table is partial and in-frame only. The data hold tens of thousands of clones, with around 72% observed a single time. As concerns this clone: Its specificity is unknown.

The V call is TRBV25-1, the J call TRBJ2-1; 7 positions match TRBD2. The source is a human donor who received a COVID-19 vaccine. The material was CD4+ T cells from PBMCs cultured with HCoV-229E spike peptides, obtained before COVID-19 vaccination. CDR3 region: CASSEAGETYNEQFF. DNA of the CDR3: TGTGCCAGCAGTGAAGCGGGGGAGACCTACAATGAGCAGTTCTTC. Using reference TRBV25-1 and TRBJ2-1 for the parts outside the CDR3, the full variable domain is EADIYQTPRYLVIGTGKKITLECSQTMGHDKMYWYQQDPGMELHLIHYSYGVNSTEKGDLSSESTVSRIRTEHFPLTLESARPSHTSQYLCASSEAGETYNEQFFGPGTRLTVL.